One sample yielded the 24 T cell receptor beta chains listed below, sequenced in a study of blood T cell repertoires in COVID-19. Repertoires were generated with immunoSEQ multiplex PCR, while TCRdb's copy carries only in-frame clones and drops some. Of 150,000 to 200,000 clones listed, 87% were seen once; the top ten hold around 2.5%. Specimen: peripheral blood. These receptors came from a man aged 35-49 years with active or convalescent COVID-19.

The V gene is TRBV2, the J gene TRBJ2-7; the match to TRBD1 covers 10 bases. Looked up from germline, CDR1 is SNHLY and CDR2 is FYNNEI. After removal of 1 base from V and 2 bases from J, the junction contained 8 bases not matched to a gene. This CDR3 spans 17 amino acids. The CDR3 sequence is CASSEELGTGVTYEQYF. CDR3 in DNA: TGTGCCAGCAGTGAAGAATTGGGGACAGGGGTCACCTACGAGCAGTACTTC.

The chain uses TRBV3-1 (or the pseudogene TRBV3-2) and TRBJ2-7, with 9 bases fitting TRBD2. CDR3 length: 15 amino acids. The germline CDR1 and CDR2 sequences are LGHDT and YNNKEL (reference sequence). The J segment lost 2 bases and the V segment lost 4 bases, leaving 6 bases of the junction unmatched. This chain's CDR3 is CASSLALAGPYEQYF. The CDR3 coding sequence is TGTGCCAGCAGCCTGGCGCTAGCGGGGCCCTACGAGCAGTACTTC.

The CDR3 loop reads CASSQDLGKLRGNQPQHF. The CDR3 coding sequence is TGCGCCAGCAGCCAAGATCTGGGTAAGCTTCGGGGCAATCAGCCCCAGCATTTT. The chain recombines TRBV4-3 with TRBJ1-5; D is uncertain. The CDR3 sequence is 18 residues long. The V end was cut by 0 bases, the J end by 2 bases, with 17 bases between. Germline V CDR1 and CDR2: LGHNA, YSLEER.

The V and J genes are TRBV27 and TRBJ1-5, with D uncertain. Per the germline V gene, CDR1 is MNHEY and CDR2 is SMNVEV (reference sequence). This CDR3 has 15 residues. The V end was cut by 6 bases, the J end by 2 bases, with 14 bases between. CDR3 sequence: CASRLWASGNQPQHF. The CDR3 region has the DNA TGTGCCAGCAGGCTCTGGGCGAGTGGCAATCAGCCCCAGCATTTT.

The chain uses TRBV9 and TRBJ1-2, with D perhaps matching TRBD1 (5 bases). Germline V gene data show CDR1 as SGDLS and CDR2 as YYNGEE. Trimming removed 7 bases at V and 1 base at J, with 14 bases between. This CDR3 region has 14 residues. CDR3 region: CASQGLGVNYGYTF. The CDR3 DNA reads TGTGCCAGCCAGGGACTAGGGGTTAACTATGGCTACACCTTC. Full variable domain (rest looked up from reference TRBV9 and TRBJ1-2): DSGVTQTPKHLITATGQRVTLRCSPRSGDLSVYWYQQSLDQGLQFLIQYYNGEERAKGNILERFSAQQFPDLHSELNLSSLELGDSALYFCASQGLGVNYGYTFGSGTRLTVV.

The chain is built from TRBV29-1 and TRBJ1-2; TRBD1 matches at 11 bases. V lost 6 bases, J lost 4 bases, and 4 bases stayed unmatched. CDR3 length: 13 amino acids. CDR1 is SQVTM, CDR2 ANQGSEA, per germline. As DNA, the CDR3 is TGCAGCGTAAGGACAGGGGGCGGCTATGGCTACACCTTC. This encodes CSVRTGGGYGYTF.

The V call is TRBV5-1, the J call TRBJ1-6; 9 bases align to TRBD1. V gave up 2 bases and J gave up 9 bases; unmatched junction bases: 9. The CDR3 totals 16 residues. The V gene's germline CDR1 is SGHRS and CDR2 YFSETQ. Written as DNA, the CDR3 is TGCGCCAGCAGCTTAGGGGACAGGGCCCGTGGTTCACCCCTCCACTTT. Encoded protein: CASSLGDRARGSPLHF.

Here the CDR3 reads CASSLSPGQGRTEAFF. CDR3 in DNA: TGTGCCAGCAGCTTATCGCCGGGACAGGGGCGTACTGAAGCTTTCTTT. The chain links TRBV7-9 to TRBJ1-1; TRBD1 matches at 10 bases. Germline V gene sequence: CDR1 SEHNR, CDR2 FQNEAQ (reference sequence). The CDR3 consists of 16 residues. V lost 2 bases and J lost 5; bases outside the gene matches: 8.

This chain links TRBV4-2 with TRBJ1-6, with TRBD1 matching over 9 bases. Germline CDR1 and CDR2: LGHNA and YNFKEQ. V was clipped by 1 base and J by 0 bases; unmatched bases: 13. The CDR3 runs 21 residues. CDR3 in DNA: TGTGCCAGCAGCCAAGCCCTAACCGGGACAGGGTCGAGCTCCTATAATTCACCCCTCCACTTT. Translation gives CASSQALTGTGSSSYNSPLHF.

This chain links TRBV5-8 with TRBJ1-2; D gene unclear. This CDR3 is built from 15 residues. V lost 4 bases and J 0 bases, leaving 13 bases between the germline ends. In germline, CDR1 is SGHTS, CDR2 YDEGEE. CDR3 protein: CASSPLGDANYGYTF. Here the CDR3 DNA reads TGTGCCAGCAGCCCGCTGGGCGATGCTAACTATGGCTACACCTTC.

The chain combines TRBV5-4 with TRBJ2-3; TRBD2 matches 14 bases. CDR3 length equals 19 residues. J lost 1 base, V lost 2 bases, and 9 bases had no gene match. Germline CDR1 SGHNT, CDR2 YYREEE (reference sequence). CDR3 coding DNA: TGTGCCAGCAGCTTACCGGGACAGGGACTAGCGGGGGGCACAGATACGCAGTATTTT. Amino acids: CASSLPGQGLAGGTDTQYF.

This clone occurred once. The rearrangement links TRBV30 to TRBJ1-2; D is undetermined. Germline lookup yields CDR1 GTSNPN and CDR2 SVGIG (reference sequence). Trimming took off 5 bases at V and 6 bases at J, with 10 bases between the two ends. The CDR3 loop spans 11 amino acids. The CDR3 nucleotides read TGTGCCTGGTCCCTTTTTCATGGCTACACCTTC. As protein: CAWSLFHGYTF.

The chain is built from TRBV4-1 and TRBJ2-2; no firm D call. The CDR3 extends over 17 amino acids. From germline, CDR1 is MGHRA and CDR2 YSYEKL. The V gene lost 0 bases and the J gene lost 1 base, with 12 bases spanning the gap. This CDR3 reads CASSQDRQELNTGELFF. DNA of the CDR3: TGCGCCAGCAGCCAAGATCGGCAGGAACTGAACACCGGGGAGCTGTTTTTT.

This chain connects TRBV4-1 to TRBJ1-6, with 11 bases matching TRBD1. This CDR3 comprises 19 residues. V gave up 1 base and J gave up 0 bases; unmatched junction bases: 5. Germline assignment: CDR1 MGHRA and CDR2 YSYEKL. CDR3 nucleotides: TGCGCCAGCAGCCAAGGGGACAGGGGGTCTAGCTCCTATAATTCACCCCTCCACTTT. Residues: CASSQGDRGSSSYNSPLHF.

The genes are TRBV19 and TRBJ2-7, with a possible D match to TRBD2 (5 bases). Germline CDR1 LNHDA, CDR2 SQIVND (reference sequence). This CDR3 has 11 residues. V lost 1 base and J 7 bases, leaving 5 bases between the germline ends. As DNA, the CDR3 is TGTGCCAGTAGTATAGCGGGAGAGCAGTACTTC. Residues: CASSIAGEQYF.

This chain connects TRBV18 to TRBJ2-3, with D maybe TRBD1 (8 bases). There are 16 residues in the CDR3. Trimming shortened V by 3 bases and J by 1 base, and 14 bases separated the two germline ends. CDR1 and CDR2 (germline): KGHSH, LQKENI. DNA of the CDR3: TGTGCCAGCTCACCTCGGGAGGACAGGGGCACAGATACGCAGTATTTT. Translated, it gives CASSPREDRGTDTQYF.

DNA for the CDR3: TGTGCCAGTAGTCCGGGACTCCGACTAACGAACACCGGGGAGCTGTTTTTT. Translated, it gives CASSPGLRLTNTGELFF. V usage is TRBV19 and J usage is TRBJ2-2; tentative D call: TRBD2 (6 bases). CDR1 and CDR2 from the germline V gene are LNHDA and SQIVND (reference sequence). This CDR3 has 17 residues. The V end lost 5 bases, the J end lost 0 bases, and 16 bases lay between the germline ends.

The rearrangement joins TRBV7-9 to TRBJ2-3; 9 bases fit TRBD1. V was clipped by 4 bases and J by 4 bases; unmatched bases: 6. CDR1 SEHNR and CDR2 FQNEAQ come from the germline V gene (reference sequence). This CDR3 is built from 15 residues. The CDR3: CASSYPGQGPDTQYF. As DNA, the CDR3 is TGTGCCAGCAGCTACCCGGGACAGGGACCAGATACGCAGTATTTT.

The chain combines TRBV27 with TRBJ2-3; a weak D match, TRBD1 (6 bases). V was cut by 8 bases and J by 2 bases, with 20 bases left in between. The CDR3 sequence is 16 residues long. Germline CDR1 is MNHEY and CDR2 is SMNVEV (reference sequence). This chain's CDR3 is CASSTPGRGFTDTQYF. CDR3 nucleotides: TGTGCCAGCTCCACCCCGGGCAGGGGATTCACAGATACGCAGTATTTT.

The gene calls are TRBV18 and TRBJ1-2; D is possibly TRBD1 (6 bases). This CDR3 is built from 15 residues. Looked up from germline, CDR1 is KGHSH and CDR2 is LQKENI. The V and J ends lost 4 bases and 4 bases respectively, with 16 bases between them. CDR3 in DNA: TGTGCCAGCTCACGATCCGAGACAGGAGTCTATGGCTACACCTTC. This encodes CASSRSETGVYGYTF.

V gene TRBV5-1 combines with J gene TRBJ2-2; 11 bases map to TRBD2. The CDR3 is 16 residues long. CDR1 and CDR2 (germline): SGHRS, YFSETQ. The trim removed 4 bases at V and 5 bases at J, leaving 7 bases unmatched. CDR3 in DNA: TGCGCCAGCAGCCCTAGCGGGGGGCCGGGTACCGGGGAGCTGTTTTTT. Its translation is CASSPSGGPGTGELFF.

The CDR3 region is CAISGDRGSTDTQYF. The CDR3 nucleotides read TGTGCCATCAGTGGAGATCGGGGTAGCACAGATACGCAGTATTTT. The gene calls are TRBV10-3 and TRBJ2-3; TRBD2 is a possible D gene (5 bases). V gave up 4 bases and J gave up 0 bases, with 11 bases separating them. There are 15 residues in the CDR3. Germline V gene sequence: CDR1 ENHRY, CDR2 SYGVKD.

The chain is built from TRBV5-4 and TRBJ2-2, with 9 bases lining up with TRBD2. The V segment lost 6 bases and the J segment 5 bases; nucleotides outside the gene matches: 11. From germline, CDR1 is SGHNT and CDR2 YYREEE (reference sequence). This CDR3 comprises 16 residues. In nucleotides, the CDR3 is TGTGCCAGCACCACCGAAGGCGGGGGGGGAACCGGGGAGCTGTTTTTT. Amino acids: CASTTEGGGGTGELFF.

The count of this clone is one. The chain uses TRBV15 and TRBJ2-7, with 7 bases fitting TRBD1. The CDR3 is 17 amino acids. Looked up from germline, CDR1 is LNHNV and CDR2 is YYDKDF (reference sequence). V gave up 1 base and J gave up 8 bases; unmatched junction bases: 17. The CDR3 region has the DNA TGTGCCACCAGCAGAGGTAGGGGGCAATGGGCAAAAGGACAGCAGTACTTC. Protein product: CATSRGRGQWAKGQQYF. Full variable domain (remainder filled in from reference TRBV15 and TRBJ2-7): DAMVIQNPRYQVTQFGKPVTLSCSQTLNHNVMYWYQQKSSQAPKLLFHYYDKDFNNEADTPDNFQSRRPNTSFCFLDIRSPGLGDTAMYLCATSRGRGQWAKGQQYFGPGTRLTVT.